The T cell receptor beta chain described here comes from a study of T cells after yellow fever vaccination. Across the whole study: When fractions had low cell numbers, they were prepared with SMART-Seq v4 Ultra Low Input. Study-level points and caveats: Among primary-vaccination clones, most reappeared after the booster, at 95% to 96% for CD4 and around 91% for CD8. Weaker, the secondary response peaked sooner, at day 5 versus 15.

This CDR3 is built from 14 residues. Germline V lookup: CDR1 SGHRS, CDR2 YFSETQ. V dropped 5 bases and J dropped 6; count of bases not matched to a gene: 9. This clonotype was counted only a few times. What it binds is unknown. UMIs and a universal primer site were added when TCR cDNA was made by 5'RACE template switching. From the 5' RACE reads, TCRdb called clonotypes with MiXCR, one entry per CDR3 protein. The table records a few hundred thousand distinct CDR3 sequences, 6.9% of them present only once. This specimen consisted of CD4+ T cells sorted from PBMCs, obtained 15 days after the yellow fever booster vaccination. The sequence was collected from a man younger than 40 who received the YFV17D yellow fever vaccine. J is TRBJ1-2 and V is TRBV5-1; 8 bases are shared with TRBD1. This CDR3 reads CASRTGDRKNGYTF. The CDR3 DNA sequence: TGCGCCAGCAGAACCGGGGACAGGAAGAATGGCTACACCTTC.